Listed here are 27 T cell receptor beta chains from one sample, sequenced in a study of neurological immune-mediated disorders. TCRdb reprocessed the 5' RACE reads with MiXCR, giving one entry per CDR3 protein. The sample records 59,000 or so distinct CDR3 sequences, roughly 13% being singletons. Sequenced sample: PBMCs. The receptors were gathered from a woman aged 55 to 70 with HTLV-1-associated myelopathy (HAM/TSP).

Only a few counts were recorded for this clonotype. The chain has TRBV11-2 and TRBJ2-3, with TRBD2 matching over 12 bases. Germline assignment: CDR1 SGHAT and CDR2 FQNNGV. With 5 bases clipped from V and 4 bases from J, the junction kept 7 bases outside the gene matches. The CDR3 covers 16 residues. The CDR3 DNA reads TGTGCCAGCAGCCTCGAGACTAGCGGGAGTCCAGATACGCAGTATTTT. Protein: CASSLETSGSPDTQYF.

In this sample, this clonotype turned up many times. The V gene is TRBV20-1, the J gene TRBJ2-3, with D possibly matching TRBD2 (6 bases). Trimming removed 4 bases from V and 1 base from J, with 21 bases in between. CDR1 DFQATT and CDR2 SNEGSKA come from the germline V gene (reference sequence). There are 17 residues in the CDR3. This chain's CDR3 is CSAKSPGTPGGTDTQYF. DNA for the CDR3: TGCAGTGCTAAATCACCCGGGACCCCGGGGGGCACAGATACGCAGTATTTT.

The J gene is TRBJ2-7, the V gene TRBV12-3 or TRBV12-4; TRBD2 aligns across 9 bases. The CDR3 runs 15 residues. V shed 2 bases and J 4 bases; nucleotides not matched to a gene: 6. DNA for the CDR3: TGTGCCAGCAGTTTATCGGCGGGAGGGCCGTACGAGCAGTACTTC. It encodes CASSLSAGGPYEQYF.

This clonotype has a count of ten or more. The chain couples TRBV7-9 to TRBJ2-5; maybe TRBD1 (5 bases). Per germline, CDR1 SEHNR and CDR2 FQNEAQ (reference sequence). Trimming left V 8 bases short and J 4 bases short, with 23 bases between. The CDR3 sequence is 16 residues long. This chain's CDR3 is CASLPGVGVYGETQYF. In DNA, the CDR3 is TGTGCCAGCCTGCCCGGTGTAGGGGTATACGGAGAGACCCAGTACTTC.

In this sample, this clonotype turned up many times. The rearrangement uses TRBV29-1 and TRBJ2-7, with D possibly being TRBD1 (6 bases). Germline values: CDR1 SQVTM, CDR2 ANQGSEA. The CDR3 loop spans 13 amino acids. V lost 4 bases and J lost 2, with 12 bases in between. The CDR3 nucleotides are TGCAGCGTTGGTGGGGGCGAAACCTACGAGCAGTACTTC. The encoded protein is CSVGGGETYEQYF.

This clonotype has ten or more counts. The CDR3 DNA is TGTGCCAGCAGTGCCTCTCCTAGCGCGTCCTACGAGCAGTACTTC. It is translated as CASSASPSASYEQYF. This chain uses TRBV9 with TRBJ2-7, with a weak D call TRBD2 (6 bases). V lost 5 bases and J 1 base, leaving 16 bases between the germline ends. Per the germline V gene, CDR1 is SGDLS and CDR2 is YYNGEE. This CDR3 contains 15 residues.

This clonotype is labeled as medium-sized. The chain combines TRBV5-1 with TRBJ1-2, with unresolved D. V dropped 4 bases and J dropped 6 bases, with 16 bases sitting between them. Germline lookup yields CDR1 SGHRS and CDR2 YFSETQ. The CDR3 spans 14 residues. The CDR3 DNA is TGCGCCAGCAGCCAGGACCGAACATCGGATGGCTACACCTTC. Amino acid sequence: CASSQDRTSDGYTF. Supplemented by reference TRBV5-1 and TRBJ1-2, the full variable domain reads KAGVTQTPRYLIKTRGQQVTLSCSPISGHRSVSWYQQTPGQGLQFLFEYFSETQRNKGNFPGRFSGRQFSNSRSEMNVSTLELGDSALYLCASSQDRTSDGYTFGSGTRLTVV.

The gene calls are TRBV16 and TRBJ1-1, with D unclear. Trimming shortened V by 1 base and J by 2 bases, and 11 bases separated the two germline ends. In germline, CDR1 is KGHSY, CDR2 FQNENV. This CDR3 has 15 residues. CDR3 amino acids: CASSQLRLENTEAFF. CDR3 in DNA: TGTGCCAGCAGCCAATTAAGGCTCGAAAACACTGAAGCTTTCTTT.

This clonotype was seen at least ten times. J is TRBJ2-7 and V is TRBV11-2; 8 bases are shared with TRBD1. CDR1 and CDR2 from the germline V gene are SGHAT and FQNNGV. This CDR3 contains 16 residues. V lost 5 bases, J lost 2 bases, and 11 bases stayed unmatched. CDR3: CASSVSSGQGTYEQYF. The CDR3 DNA follows: TGTGCCAGCAGCGTTAGTAGCGGACAGGGTACCTACGAGCAGTACTTC.

This clonotype was picked up many times. V gene TRBV27 combines with J gene TRBJ1-5, with TRBD1 as a possible D gene (6 bases). Trimming took 8 bases from V and 1 from J, leaving 18 bases between them. Looked up from germline, CDR1 is MNHEY and CDR2 is SMNVEV (reference sequence). This CDR3 comprises 16 residues. CDR3 nucleotide sequence: TGTGCCAGCGGGAAAACTGGGGGGGCGAGCAATCAGCCCCAGCATTTT. The encoded protein is CASGKTGGASNQPQHF.

This clonotype was found many times. This chain connects TRBV20-1 to TRBJ2-1; 9 bases are a match to TRBD2. The germline V gene encodes CDR1 DFQATT and CDR2 SNEGSKA (reference sequence). CDR3 size: 13 residues. Trimming removed 7 bases from V and 6 bases from J; junction bases left unmatched: 7. The CDR3 here is CSVTGTSLNEQFF. CDR3 nucleotide sequence: TGCAGTGTGACCGGGACTAGCCTCAATGAGCAGTTCTTC.

This clonotype appeared many times. V gene TRBV5-4 combines with J gene TRBJ2-3, with unresolved D. CDR1 is SGHNT, CDR2 YYREEE, per germline (reference sequence). V was shortened by 4 bases and J by 2 bases, with 11 bases between the two germline ends. This CDR3 spans 14 amino acids. The CDR3 DNA reads TGTGCCAGCAGCCCGGACCGAAACACAGATACGCAGTATTTT. Protein sequence: CASSPDRNTDTQYF. Supplemented by reference TRBV5-4 and TRBJ2-3, the full variable domain reads ETGVTQSPTHLIKTRGQQVTLRCSSQSGHNTVSWYQQALGQGPQFIFQYYREEENGRGNFPPRFSGLQFPNYSSELNVNALELDDSALYLCASSPDRNTDTQYFGPGTRLTVL.

This clonotype was counted at least ten times. The chain carries TRBV29-1 and TRBJ2-1; D perhaps matches TRBD1 (5 bases). This CDR3 is 13 amino acids long. Trimming left V 4 bases short and J 6 bases short, with 13 bases between. CDR1 SQVTM and CDR2 ANQGSEA come from the germline V gene. The CDR3 sequence: CSVGRGPSNEQFF. In DNA form, the CDR3 reads TGCAGCGTTGGAAGGGGCCCCTCCAATGAGCAGTTCTTC.

A few counts support this clonotype. The V call is TRBV6-6, the J call TRBJ2-3, with 8 bases that match TRBD2. The J segment lost 0 bases and the V segment lost 6 bases, leaving 8 bases of the junction unmatched. In germline, CDR1 is MNHNY, CDR2 SVGAGI (reference sequence). The CDR3 spans 16 residues. This chain's CDR3 is CASSSSSGKSTDTQYF. For the CDR3, the DNA is TGTGCCAGCAGCTCGAGTAGCGGGAAGAGCACAGATACGCAGTATTTT.

This clonotype was counted many times. V is TRBV28 and J is TRBJ1-3; a possible D gene is TRBD1 (5 bases). The CDR3 totals 13 residues. The ends were cut back, 10 bases at V and 5 bases at J, with 15 bases in the middle. Germline CDR1 MDHEN, CDR2 SYDVKM. The CDR3 region has the DNA TGTGCCACTACTGGGGGGGGTAGAAACACCATATATTTT. Translated: CATTGGGRNTIYF.

This clonotype was seen repeatedly, ten times or more. The CDR3 DNA sequence: TGCAGCACTTGGACAGGCACAGATACGCAGTATTTT. It is translated as CSTWTGTDTQYF. The J gene is TRBJ2-3, the V gene TRBV29-1, with D perhaps matching TRBD1 (6 bases). V dropped 8 bases and J dropped 1 base, with 10 bases sitting between them. Germline loops: CDR1 SQVTM, CDR2 ANQGSEA. The CDR3 is 12 amino acids.

This clonotype was detected many times. The chain recombines TRBV9 with TRBJ2-5; D gene uncertain. The CDR3 is 14 residues long. Germline lookup yields CDR1 SGDLS and CDR2 YYNGEE. V gave up 2 bases and J gave up 2 bases, with 10 bases separating them. CDR3: CASSVPDGQETQYF. The CDR3 coding sequence is TGTGCCAGCAGCGTTCCAGACGGTCAAGAGACCCAGTACTTC. Full variable domain (outside the CDR3, taken from reference TRBV9 and TRBJ2-5): DSGVTQTPKHLITATGQRVTLRCSPRSGDLSVYWYQQSLDQGLQFLIQYYNGEERAKGNILERFSAQQFPDLHSELNLSSLELGDSALYFCASSVPDGQETQYFGPGTRLLVL.

The V gene is TRBV7-6, the J gene TRBJ2-7, with D hard to call. Trimming removed 4 bases from V and 5 bases from J, with 9 bases in between. The CDR3 consists of 12 residues. The germline gives CDR1 SGHVS, CDR2 FNYEAQ. CDR3 sequence (DNA): TGTGCCAGCAGCTCCTATAGTGACGAGCAGTACTTC. This translates into CASSSYSDEQYF.

The rearrangement joins TRBV7-9 to TRBJ2-5, with D perhaps TRBD2 (5 bases). The CDR3 totals 14 residues. The V gene's germline CDR1 is SEHNR and CDR2 FQNEAQ (reference sequence). With 7 bases removed from V and 1 base from J, the gap between germline ends came to 13 bases. Written as DNA, the CDR3 is TGTGCCAGCATCCTGATGGACTCCCAAGAGACCCAGTACTTC. As protein: CASILMDSQETQYF.

This clonotype showed up many times. V usage is TRBV10-3 and J usage is TRBJ2-7; D is possibly TRBD1 or TRBD2 (5 bases each). V was trimmed by 3 bases and J by 2 bases, leaving 11 bases between them. Germline CDR1 and CDR2: ENHRY and SYGVKD. The CDR3 sequence is 14 residues long. The CDR3 nucleotides read TGTGCCATCAGTGAAGGGGACCCCGCCTACGAGCAGTACTTC. Encoded protein: CAISEGDPAYEQYF.

This clonotype appeared many times. This chain links TRBV5-1 with TRBJ2-2; weak D call: TRBD2 (6 bases). Germline CDR1 is SGHRS and CDR2 is YFSETQ. V lost 0 bases and J 7 bases, leaving 13 bases between the germline ends. The CDR3 spans 15 residues. As DNA, the CDR3 is TGCGCCAGCAGCTTGGTTCTAGCGACGGGCGGGGAGCTGTTTTTT. This encodes CASSLVLATGGELFF.

This clonotype showed up many times. The CDR3 region has the DNA TGCAGTGCAGGGTTTAGCAATCAGCCCCAGCATTTT. This codes for CSAGFSNQPQHF. The V and J genes are TRBV20-1 and TRBJ1-5; D call uncertain. The V gene's germline CDR1 is DFQATT and CDR2 SNEGSKA (reference sequence). The CDR3 consists of 12 residues. The V gene lost 6 bases and the J gene lost 0 bases, with 6 bases spanning the gap.

A note on this clonotype: This CDR3 fails to terminate in the conserved phenylalanine or tryptophan, so it likely reflects a read error. The limits of the CDR3 on the DNA are not certain, so only TCRdb's listed CDR3 is given. J is TRBJ2-1 and V is TRBV2; the table's D gene call, TRBD2, was not cross checked with the DNA. Counting both end residues, the CDR3 totals 16 amino acids. Per germline, CDR1 SNHLY and CDR2 FYNNEI. The chain's CDR3 is CASSPIRAGNSNEQIL.

This clonotype came up many times. The chain uses TRBV7-9 and TRBJ2-7; 8 positions agree with TRBD1. V gave up 2 bases and J gave up 5 bases; unmatched junction bases: 8. Per germline, CDR1 SEHNR and CDR2 FQNEAQ (reference sequence). CDR3 size: 15 residues. This chain's CDR3 is CASSLHGQGSNEQYF. Written as DNA, the CDR3 is TGTGCCAGCAGCTTACACGGACAGGGATCGAACGAGCAGTACTTC.

The gene calls are TRBV12-3 or TRBV12-4 and TRBJ2-5; D could derive from TRBD1 or TRBD2 (6 bases each). The CDR3 extends over 15 amino acids. V lost 6 bases to trimming and J lost 7 bases, with 21 bases between them. The CDR3 is CASRQGLKGLGTQYF. In nucleotides, the CDR3 is TGTGCCAGCAGACAGGGACTTAAGGGTTTGGGGACCCAGTACTTC.

This clonotype has a count of ten or more. The gene calls are TRBV5-1 and TRBJ2-7, with 9 bases fitting TRBD1. The germline gives CDR1 SGHRS, CDR2 YFSETQ. J lost 5 bases, V lost 2 bases, and 8 bases had no gene match. CDR3 length: 15 residues. CDR3 protein: CASSFAGTGSHEQYF. CDR3 DNA sequence: TGCGCCAGCAGCTTCGCCGGGACAGGGTCCCACGAGCAGTACTTC.

This clonotype was counted ten times or more. The V and J genes are TRBV6-5 and TRBJ1-2, with D uncertain. Trimming stripped 8 bases from V and 0 bases from J, with 16 bases between. This CDR3 spans 15 amino acids. The germline CDR1 and CDR2 sequences are MNHEY and SVGAGI. CDR3 sequence (DNA): TGTGCCAGCTCGCGGAGCGGGAGTACTAACTATGGCTACACCTTC. The encoded protein is CASSRSGSTNYGYTF.